The clone carrying this TCR beta chain was detected only once. The entry originates in a study of blood T cell repertoires in COVID-19. Turning to the study itself: Spain, Italy and the United States supplied samples that represented acute and convalescent COVID-19. PBMCs, B-cell-depleted T cells, or T cells provided the cDNA or gDNA that made up the material.

In the source study's methods: Researchers report that nucleated cell counts were estimated from reference gene primer amplification. Method: immunoSEQ multiplex PCR; TCRdb's copy keeps in-frame clones and lacks some. V, J and clone size reflect that table, while D and trimming were determined from the DNA. The sample lists approximately 130,000 clones; approximately 82% were seen once. Germline V gene lookup returns CDR1 LGHDT and CDR2 YNNKEL (reference sequence). The CDR3 contains 15 residues. The germline V and J ends were trimmed by 5 bases and 2 bases, with 16 bases remaining between them. This clonotype originated in a man aged 35-49 years with active or convalescent COVID-19. The source material was peripheral blood. The chain recombines TRBV3-1 (or the pseudogene TRBV3-2) with TRBJ2-7; D perhaps matches TRBD1 (5 bases). The CDR3 region is CASSVSQGSPYEQYF. The CDR3 DNA reads TGTGCCAGCAGCGTCAGCCAGGGTAGCCCCTACGAGCAGTACTTC.